The T cell receptor (beta chain) described here comes from a study of blood T cell repertoires in COVID-19. Study-wide context: COVID-19 samples, acute and convalescent, were from the United States, Italy and Spain. T cells, B-cell-depleted T cells, or PBMCs supplied cDNA or gDNA.

Authors' analysis steps: Researchers report that nucleated cell counts were estimated from reference gene primer amplification. Profiling relied on immunoSEQ multiplex PCR, and the TCRdb table lists in-frame clones only, not all of them. The D gene and trimming were derived from the DNA, and the V and J assignments and clone size from that table. This sample has about 70,000 clones; about nine tenths occur once, and the top ten carry 11%. Per the germline V gene, CDR1 is GTSNPN and CDR2 is SVGIG (reference sequence). The CDR3 sequence is 15 residues long. V was cut by 0 bases and J by 1 base, with 10 bases left in between.

This TCR was recovered from a woman aged 18-30 years with acute or convalescent COVID-19. What was sequenced was peripheral blood. The chain employs TRBV30 and TRBJ1-5; no definite D call. In nucleotides, the CDR3 is TGTGCCTGGAGTGTACTGGGAGGAAGCAATCAGCCCCAGCATTTT. This translates into CAWSVLGGSNQPQHF.